The 25 T cell receptor beta chains reported below all come from one sample, sequenced in a study of CD8 T cells in ankylosing spondylitis. Via MiXCR, TCRdb re-called the 5' RACE reads, giving one row per CDR3 protein. This repertoire shows 30,000 to 35,000 distinct CDR3 sequences, around 30% found once; its top ten account for 45%. Material: synovial fluid, either unsorted or a sorted T cell fraction (not recorded which). Receptor source: a male donor with ankylosing spondylitis.

This clonotype was found a few times. The chain combines TRBV6-1 with TRBJ1-3; 8 bases match TRBD1. The V gene end was trimmed by 6 bases and the J gene end by 2 bases; junction bases not matched to a gene: 3. The germline CDR1 and CDR2 sequences are MNHNS and SASEGT. This CDR3 is 14 amino acids long. The CDR3 sequence is CASSETGAGNTIYF. In DNA, the CDR3 is TGTGCCAGCAGCGAGACAGGGGCTGGAAACACCATATATTTT.

This clonotype was detected many times. The V and J genes are TRBV20-1 and TRBJ2-5; 7 nucleotides line up with TRBD2. CDR3 length: 17 residues. Looked up from germline, CDR1 is DFQATT and CDR2 is SNEGSKA (reference sequence). J lost 2 bases, V lost 7 bases, and 19 bases had no gene match. The CDR3 DNA sequence: TGCAGTGTTAGGGGTCCATGGCGGGAGACTCAACAAGAGACCCAGTACTTC. It encodes CSVRGPWRETQQETQYF.

The chain combines TRBV7-2 with TRBJ1-3; possible D gene TRBD1, 5 bases. The CDR3 has 16 amino acids. V lost 2 bases to trimming and J lost 4 bases, with 15 bases between them. Per germline, CDR1 SGHTA and CDR2 FQGNSA. The CDR3 nucleotides are TGTGCCAGCAGCTTAATGGGCGGGGCGGACGGAAACACCATATATTTT. Its protein is CASSLMGGADGNTIYF. The full variable domain, rest sourced from reference TRBV7-2 and TRBJ1-3, is GAGVSQSPSNKVTEKGKDVELRCDPISGHTALYWYRQSLGQGLEFLIYFQGNSAPDKSGLPSDRFSAERTGGSVSTLTIQRTQQEDSAVYLCASSLMGGADGNTIYFGEGSWLTVV.

The chain uses TRBV7-8 and TRBJ2-5, with D perhaps given as TRBD1 or TRBD2 (5 bases each). There are 15 residues in the CDR3. V was pared by 5 bases and J by 1 base, with 14 bases between. Germline loops: CDR1 SGHVS, CDR2 FQNEAQ. The DNA of the CDR3 is TGTGCCAGCAGCCTAGAGGGGAACGGCCAAGAGACCCAGTACTTC. Amino acid sequence: CASSLEGNGQETQYF.

The genes are TRBV4-1 and TRBJ2-3; D may be TRBD1 (6 bases). Trimming took 0 bases from V and 4 from J, leaving 8 bases between them. The CDR3 covers 14 residues. Germline CDR1 reads MGHRA; CDR2 reads YSYEKL. Here the CDR3 reads CASSQEQGPDTQYF. In DNA, the CDR3 is TGCGCCAGCAGCCAAGAACAGGGCCCAGATACGCAGTATTTT.

This clonotype was counted between two and nine times. The chain joins TRBV20-1 to TRBJ1-1; D perhaps matches TRBD1 (5 bases). This CDR3 has 14 amino acids. The V gene lost 2 bases and the J gene lost 3 bases, with 13 bases spanning the gap. Germline V gene lookup returns CDR1 DFQATT and CDR2 SNEGSKA (reference sequence). In nucleotides, the CDR3 is TGCAGTGCTAGATCGCAGGGAGATTACACTGAAGCTTTCTTT. Residues: CSARSQGDYTEAFF.

DNA of the CDR3: TGTGCCAGCAGCTTAGTGTGGGTCACTAGCGGAACCTACGAGCAGTACGTC. Its translation is CASSLVWVTSGTYEQYV. The J gene is TRBJ2-7, the V gene TRBV7-2; 8 positions match TRBD2. Germline lookup yields CDR1 SGHTA and CDR2 FQGNSA. The CDR3 contains 17 residues. V gave up 1 base and J gave up 2 bases; unmatched junction bases: 10.

The chain uses TRBV12-3 or TRBV12-4 and TRBJ2-2, with TRBD1 matching over 8 bases. Trimming cost V 5 bases and J 2 bases; bases outside gene matches: 10. The CDR3 has 17 amino acids. DNA of the CDR3: TGTGCCAGCAGTGTACCGGGACAGGAGATAAACACCGGGGAGCTGTTTTTT. Encoded protein: CASSVPGQEINTGELFF.

The rearrangement uses TRBV27 and TRBJ2-3, with 11 bases matching TRBD2. The germline V gene has CDR1 MNHEY and CDR2 SMNVEV (reference sequence). This CDR3 is 16 amino acids long. V gave up 4 bases and J gave up 4 bases; unmatched junction bases: 7. The CDR3 sequence: CASSSTSGMRADTQYF. The CDR3 DNA sequence: TGTGCCAGCAGTTCGACTAGCGGGATGAGAGCAGATACGCAGTATTTT.

In this sample, this clonotype turned up many times. The chain employs TRBV19 and TRBJ1-5; D perhaps matches TRBD1 (5 bases). The germline V gene encodes CDR1 LNHDA and CDR2 SQIVND (reference sequence). CDR3 length equals 17 residues. V dropped 5 bases and J dropped 1 base, with 18 bases sitting between them. CDR3 bases: TGTGCCAGTAGTGGGGGTGAGATGGGTTTCAGCAATCAGCCCCAGCATTTT. Translating gives CASSGGEMGFSNQPQHF.

Only a few counts were recorded for this clonotype. The chain is built from TRBV11-2 and TRBJ2-1, with TRBD2 matching over 8 bases. Germline CDR1 and CDR2: SGHAT and FQNNGV. CDR3 length: 17 amino acids. Trimming removed 0 bases from V and 3 bases from J; junction bases left unmatched: 7. The CDR3 DNA follows: TGTGCCAGCAGCTTAGATCGCCGACTAGCGCACTACAATGAGCAGTTCTTC. It codes for CASSLDRRLAHYNEQFF.

This clonotype has only a few counts. The chain joins TRBV7-9 to TRBJ2-1; 7 positions match TRBD2. The CDR3 totals 15 residues. Germline CDR1 is SEHNR and CDR2 is FQNEAQ (reference sequence). The ends lost 2 bases at V and 8 bases at J; junction bases unmatched: 9. Written as DNA, the CDR3 is TGTGCCAGCAGCTTACTGGGGGAGGGCCTTGATGAGCAGTTCTTC. Amino acids: CASSLLGEGLDEQFF.

The chain is built from TRBV10-2 and TRBJ2-1; D gene unclear. Between the trimmed V and J ends, which lost 3 bases and 4 bases, there was a span of 7 bases. Germline V gene lookup returns CDR1 WSHSY and CDR2 SAAADI. The CDR3 contains 13 residues. The CDR3 loop is CASSELGYNEQFF. The CDR3 DNA is TGCGCCAGCAGTGAATTGGGTTACAATGAGCAGTTCTTC.

The V and J genes are TRBV6-5 and TRBJ2-7; D is possibly TRBD1 or TRBD2 (5 bases each). V dropped 4 bases and J dropped 3 bases, with 16 bases sitting between them. The CDR3 runs to 15 residues. Germline CDR1 reads MNHEY; CDR2 reads SVGAGI. CDR3 in DNA: TGTGCCAGCAGTTCCACCGGGACGGCGGACTACGAGCAGTACGTC. Amino acids: CASSSTGTADYEQYV.

The chain couples TRBV6-1 to TRBJ2-5, with D possibly TRBD1 on 6 matching bases. The V gene's germline CDR1 is MNHNS and CDR2 SASEGT. Deletions cut 5 bases from V and 2 bases from J, with 12 bases between. The CDR3 extends over 14 amino acids. CDR3 sequence (DNA): TGTGCCAGCAGTCAGCAGGGGATACAAGAGACCCAGTACTTC. It specifies CASSQQGIQETQYF.

This clonotype has a count of ten or more. The genes are TRBV7-9 and TRBJ2-1, with 10 bases lining up with TRBD2. V was pared by 1 base and J by 3 bases, with 0 bases of the junction left unmatched. Looked up from germline, CDR1 is SEHNR and CDR2 is FQNEAQ (reference sequence). The CDR3 spans 15 residues. The CDR3 sequence: CASSLGTSGYNEQFF. CDR3 DNA sequence: TGTGCCAGCAGCTTAGGGACTAGCGGCTACAATGAGCAGTTCTTC. The full variable domain, its missing parts supplied by reference TRBV7-9 and TRBJ2-1, is DTGVSQNPRHKITKRGQNVTFRCDPISEHNRLYWYRQTLGQGPEFLTYFQNEAQLEKSRLLSDRFSAERPKGSFSTLEIQRTEQGDSAMYLCASSLGTSGYNEQFFGPGTRLTVL.

The chain recombines TRBV11-1 with TRBJ2-3; no firm D call. From germline, CDR1 is SGHAT and CDR2 FQDESV (reference sequence). The CDR3 consists of 18 residues. Trimming shortened V by 5 bases and J by 2 bases, and 23 bases separated the two germline ends. The CDR3 is CASSPPLAGVWSTDTQYF. The CDR3 DNA follows: TGTGCCAGCAGCCCACCCTTGGCTGGCGTGTGGTCCACAGATACGCAGTATTTT.

The rearrangement links TRBV29-1 to TRBJ1-1; TRBD1 matches 7 bases. Trimming removed 4 bases from V and 1 base from J; junction bases left unmatched: 6. CDR1 is SQVTM and CDR2 is ANQGSEA in the germline V gene. This CDR3 region has 14 residues. The DNA of the CDR3 is TGCAGCGTTGCCCAGGGGGAACCGAACACTGAAGCTTTCTTT. Translated: CSVAQGEPNTEAFF.

CDR3 nucleotide sequence: TGTGCCAGTAGTATAGACGGACAGGAAAATTCACCCCTCCACTTT. Protein: CASSIDGQENSPLHF. V and J are TRBV19 and TRBJ1-6, with 7 bases fitting TRBD1. V shed 0 bases and J 7 bases; nucleotides not matched to a gene: 3. The V gene's germline CDR1 is LNHDA and CDR2 SQIVND (reference sequence). The CDR3 is 15 residues long.

The chain couples TRBV6-4 to TRBJ1-4; 9 bases map to TRBD1. CDR1 is MRHNA and CDR2 is SNTAGT in the germline V gene. The CDR3 totals 11 residues. The junction had 5 bases not matched to a gene; V was cut back by 7 bases and J by 14 bases. The CDR3 loop reads CASMGTGPLFF. The CDR3 nucleotides read TGTGCCAGCATGGGGACAGGGCCGCTGTTTTTT.

V usage is TRBV6-4 and J usage is TRBJ2-1; a possible D gene is TRBD1 (6 bases). The CDR3 contains 12 residues. Per germline, CDR1 MRHNA and CDR2 SNTAGT. V lost 4 bases, J lost 6 bases, and 7 bases lay in between. CDR3 sequence: CASSAGANEQFF. The CDR3, as DNA: TGTGCCAGCAGTGCAGGGGCCAATGAGCAGTTCTTC.

In its sample, this clonotype ranks as medium-sized. The V gene is TRBV7-9, the J gene TRBJ2-1; 12 nucleotides agree with TRBD2. In germline, CDR1 is SEHNR, CDR2 FQNEAQ (reference sequence). The length of the CDR3 is 15 residues. V lost 1 base to trimming and J lost 13 bases; unmatched junction nucleotides: 8. CDR3 nucleotides: TGTGCCAGCAGCTTAGTTTCTAGCGGGAGGGCAGAACAGTTCTTC. This codes for CASSLVSSGRAEQFF.

The chain has TRBV13 and TRBJ2-1, with TRBD2 matching over 9 bases. The CDR3 is made up of 18 amino acids. The V and J ends lost 2 bases and 7 bases, in that order; junction bases with no gene match: 15. Germline V gene data show CDR1 as PRHDT and CDR2 as FYEKMQ (reference sequence). The CDR3 region has the DNA TGTGCCAGCAGCTTAATCCAATATGCGGGAGGGCCATGGAATGAGCAGTTCTTC. Amino acid sequence: CASSLIQYAGGPWNEQFF. Complete variable domain (other parts from reference TRBV13 and TRBJ2-1): AAGVIQSPRHLIKEKRETATLKCYPIPRHDTVYWYQQGPGQDPQFLISFYEKMQSDKGSIPDRFSAQQFSDYHSELNMSSLELGDSALYFCASSLIQYAGGPWNEQFFGPGTRLTVL.

This sequence joins TRBV5-1 and TRBJ2-7, with D perhaps TRBD1 (6 bases). CDR1 is SGHRS and CDR2 is YFSETQ in the germline V gene. The V and J ends lost 4 bases and 7 bases respectively, with 21 bases between them. CDR3 size: 15 residues. The CDR3 loop reads CASSPSTPLGGEQYF. CDR3 in DNA: TGCGCCAGCAGCCCCTCGACACCCTTAGGGGGTGAGCAGTACTTC.

The chain is built from TRBV15 and TRBJ2-1, with 8 nucleotides matching TRBD2. V trimming: 4 bases; J trimming: 5 bases; junction bases outside the gene matches: 1. Looked up from germline, CDR1 is LNHNV and CDR2 is YYDKDF (reference sequence). The CDR3 length is 13 residues. The CDR3 nucleotides read TGTGCCACCAGCACGGGAGGGAACAATGAGCAGTTCTTC. Translated: CATSTGGNNEQFF.